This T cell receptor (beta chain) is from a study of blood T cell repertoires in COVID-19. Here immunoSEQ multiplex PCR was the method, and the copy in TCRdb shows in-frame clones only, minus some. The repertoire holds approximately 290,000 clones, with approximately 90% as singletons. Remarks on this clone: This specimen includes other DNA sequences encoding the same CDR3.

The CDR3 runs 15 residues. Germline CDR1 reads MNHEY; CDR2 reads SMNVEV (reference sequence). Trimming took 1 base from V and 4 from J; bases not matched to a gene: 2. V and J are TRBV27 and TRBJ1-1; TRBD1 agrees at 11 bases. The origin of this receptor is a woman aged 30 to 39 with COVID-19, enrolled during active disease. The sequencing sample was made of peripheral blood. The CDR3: CASSLLGTGGTEAFF. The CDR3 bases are TGTGCCAGCAGTTTATTAGGGACAGGGGGCACTGAAGCTTTCTTT.